Below, 21 T cell receptor beta chains from the same sample are listed, as sequenced in a study of T cell repertoires in cytomegalovirus infection. MiXCR, run by TCRdb on the reads, gives a single entry per CDR3 protein. The sample has over 45,000 distinct CDR3 sequences; about a fifth are singletons. Their antigen targets remain unknown. Specimen: CD8+ T cells from cultured PBMCs, collected from culture after CMV antigen stimulation. The receptors derive from a human donor in good health (CMV status not recorded). Some clones in this sample may be carry-over from other donors' samples.

This chain uses TRBV20-1 with TRBJ2-2; D is possibly TRBD1 (7 bases). Trimming left V 5 bases short and J 7 bases short, with 14 bases between. The CDR3 has 13 residues. Germline values: CDR1 DFQATT, CDR2 SNEGSKA (reference sequence). The CDR3 DNA reads TGCAGTGCTCCCCAGGGGGGTGGCGGGGAGCTGTTTTTT. It is translated as CSAPQGGGGELFF.

CDR3 nucleotide sequence: TGTGCCACCAGTGAAGGAAATCGCTCGTGGACCGGGGAGCTGTTTTTT. Its protein product is CATSEGNRSWTGELFF. V is TRBV24-1 and J is TRBJ2-2, with D hard to call. CDR3 length: 16 amino acids. V dropped 4 bases and J dropped 5 bases, with 16 bases sitting between them. Per germline, CDR1 KGHDR and CDR2 SFDVKD.

The rearrangement uses TRBV7-6 and TRBJ2-7; tentatively, D is TRBD1 (6 bases). Trimming removed 2 bases from V and 3 bases from J, with 17 bases in between. This CDR3 has 16 residues. Germline CDR1 is SGHVS and CDR2 is FNYEAQ. The CDR3 DNA sequence: TGTGCCAGCAGCTTATACGACGAGGGGGTAGGCTACGAGCAGTACTTC. Protein: CASSLYDEGVGYEQYF.

There are a few counts of this clonotype. This chain links TRBV19 with TRBJ2-5; weak D call: TRBD2 (5 bases). Germline V gene lookup returns CDR1 LNHDA and CDR2 SQIVND (reference sequence). V lost 0 bases, J lost 4 bases, and 9 bases lay in between. This CDR3 has 14 amino acids. The CDR3 sequence is CASSIEGRGETQYF. The CDR3 DNA reads as TGTGCCAGTAGTATAGAGGGTCGGGGAGAGACCCAGTACTTC.

The J gene is TRBJ2-7, the V gene TRBV7-8; D perhaps matches TRBD1 (6 bases). The ends were cut back, 5 bases at V and 3 bases at J, with 14 bases in the middle. The CDR3 has 14 residues. Germline-derived CDR1 and CDR2 are SGHVS and FQNEAQ. The CDR3 sequence is CASSTTGWLYEQYF. The CDR3 coding sequence is TGTGCCAGCAGCACTACAGGGTGGCTCTACGAGCAGTACTTC. Variable domain in full (rest from reference TRBV7-8 and TRBJ2-7): GAGVSQSPRYKVAKRGQDVALRCDPISGHVSLFWYQQALGQGPEFLTYFQNEAQLDKSGLPSDRFFAERPEGSVSTLKIQRTQQEDSAVYLCASSTTGWLYEQYFGPGTRLTVT.

In this sample, this clonotype turned up a few times. CDR3 amino acids: CASSLNAGSPDTQYF. The DNA of the CDR3 is TGTGCCAGCAGTTTAAATGCGGGCTCGCCAGATACGCAGTATTTT. This chain links TRBV28 with TRBJ2-3; D possibly corresponds to TRBD2 (5 bases). From germline, CDR1 is MDHEN and CDR2 SYDVKM. This CDR3 is built from 15 residues. Trimming took off 2 bases at V and 4 bases at J, with 13 bases between the two ends.

The CDR3 is CASSLTGGFMNTEAFF. CDR3 bases: TGTGCCAGCAGCTTAACAGGTGGATTCATGAACACTGAAGCTTTCTTT. The chain is built from TRBV7-3 and TRBJ1-1; D uncertain. Trimming stripped 0 bases from V and 0 bases from J, with 11 bases between. The CDR3 length is 16 residues. CDR1 is SGHTA, CDR2 FQGTGA, per germline.

This chain joins TRBV7-9 and TRBJ2-1; tentatively, D is TRBD1 (6 bases). Germline V CDR1 and CDR2: SEHNR, FQNEAQ (reference sequence). The CDR3 has 14 residues. Trimming took 6 bases from V and 0 from J, leaving 9 bases between them. The CDR3 DNA reads TGTGCCAGCAGAGGGGGTGGCTCCTACAATGAGCAGTTCTTC. This gives the protein CASRGGGSYNEQFF.

This clonotype was seen a few times. The J gene is TRBJ2-1, the V gene TRBV7-2; D may be TRBD1 or TRBD2 (5 bases each). From germline, CDR1 is SGHTA and CDR2 FQGNSA. V was shortened by 2 bases and J by 0 bases, with 14 bases between the two germline ends. CDR3 size: 17 residues. The CDR3 bases are TGTGCCAGCAGCTTAAACGGGGCCAGGTACTCCTACAATGAGCAGTTCTTC. It yields the protein CASSLNGARYSYNEQFF.

This clonotype was counted a few times. The genes are TRBV6-6 and TRBJ2-3; no clear D gene. Germline CDR1 reads MNHNY; CDR2 reads SVGAGI (reference sequence). The CDR3 extends over 11 amino acids. The germline V and J ends were trimmed by 10 bases and 9 bases, with 14 bases remaining between them. This CDR3 is CATDSGGTQYF. The CDR3, as DNA: TGTGCCACCGACTCAGGTGGGACGCAGTATTTT.

The chain employs TRBV6-2 or TRBV6-3 and TRBJ1-1; a weak D match, TRBD1 (5 bases). CDR3 length: 16 amino acids. The germline CDR1 and CDR2 sequences are MNHEY and SVGEGT. V lost 2 bases and J lost 5, with 18 bases in between. The CDR3 DNA reads TGTGCCAGCAGTTACATTCCCTCCAGGGTCGGGACTGAAGCTTTCTTT. Protein: CASSYIPSRVGTEAFF.

The table lists this clonotype with a few counts. V and J are TRBV7-2 and TRBJ2-7; perhaps TRBD1 as D (6 bases). Germline assignment: CDR1 SGHTA and CDR2 FQGNSA. The CDR3 totals 15 residues. V was shortened by 5 bases and J by 0 bases, with 14 bases between the two germline ends. CDR3 sequence: CASSPFQGLSYEQYF. The CDR3 nucleotides read TGTGCCAGCAGCCCCTTCCAGGGGCTCTCCTACGAGCAGTACTTC.

The chain carries TRBV6-2 or TRBV6-3 and TRBJ2-5; D unresolved. Trimming shortened V by 2 bases and J by 10 bases, and 8 bases separated the two germline ends. The CDR3 is made up of 11 amino acids. Germline assignment: CDR1 MNHEY and CDR2 SVGEGT. In DNA, the CDR3 is TGTGCCAGCAGTTACCCTGGGGACCAGTACTTC. This codes for CASSYPGDQYF.

This clonotype has only a few counts. The chain combines TRBV27 with TRBJ1-2, with D possibly TRBD1 on 5 matching bases. Germline V gives CDR1 MNHEY, CDR2 SMNVEV (reference sequence). The CDR3 runs to 13 residues. The V end was cut by 0 bases, the J end by 5 bases, with 7 bases between. CDR3 sequence: CASSLSGDYGYTF. The CDR3 DNA sequence: TGTGCCAGCAGTTTATCAGGGGATTATGGCTACACCTTC.

The chain's CDR3 is CSVEFRVGYNEQFF. The CDR3 DNA follows: TGCAGCGTTGAGTTCAGAGTAGGCTACAATGAGCAGTTCTTC. The chain combines TRBV29-1 with TRBJ2-1; D remains ambiguous. V lost 3 bases to trimming and J lost 3 bases, with 12 bases between them. The CDR3 contains 14 residues. Germline CDR1 and CDR2: SQVTM and ANQGSEA.

This clonotype was recorded at least ten times. The chain combines TRBV5-6 with TRBJ1-1; D uncertain. This CDR3 spans 13 amino acids. Trimming cost V 4 bases and J 6 bases, with 13 bases left between them. Germline values: CDR1 SGHDT, CDR2 YYEEEE. Here the CDR3 DNA reads TGTGCCAGCAGCGGGCGACATCACCCTGAAGCTTTCTTT. The encoded protein is CASSGRHHPEAFF.

In its sample, this clonotype was seen a few times. The rearrangement uses TRBV11-2 and TRBJ1-5; tentatively, D is TRBD1 (5 bases). The CDR3 covers 13 residues. V gave up 2 bases and J gave up 9 bases, with 11 bases separating them. CDR1 is SGHAT and CDR2 is FQNNGV in the germline V gene. The CDR3, as DNA: TGTGCCAGCAGCTTACAGGACACACTGCCCCAGCATTTT. Translation gives CASSLQDTLPQHF.

Ten or more counts support this clonotype. The genes are TRBV29-1 and TRBJ2-1, with D possibly being TRBD2 (6 bases). CDR3 size: 11 residues. Per germline, CDR1 SQVTM and CDR2 ANQGSEA. V was pared by 4 bases and J by 10 bases, with 11 bases between. The CDR3 here is CSVVSGGEQFF. As DNA, the CDR3 is TGCAGCGTTGTTAGTGGAGGGGAGCAGTTCTTC.

By proportion, this clonotype is medium-sized. The J gene is TRBJ2-7, the V gene TRBV7-2; TRBD2 agrees at 9 bases. Trimming cost V 5 bases and J 6 bases; bases outside gene matches: 23. CDR1 is SGHTA and CDR2 is FQGNSA in the germline V gene. The CDR3 length is 19 residues. The chain's CDR3 is CASSPSRTDYSSGVFEQYF. In nucleotides, the CDR3 is TGTGCCAGCAGCCCCTCGCGTACAGACTATTCTAGCGGGGTCTTCGAGCAGTACTTC. The variable domain in full, with the rest retrieved from reference TRBV7-2 and TRBJ2-7, is GAGVSQSPSNKVTEKGKDVELRCDPISGHTALYWYRQSLGQGLEFLIYFQGNSAPDKSGLPSDRFSAERTGGSVSTLTIQRTQQEDSAVYLCASSPSRTDYSSGVFEQYFGPGTRLTVT.

This clonotype has only a few counts. The chain joins TRBV7-2 to TRBJ2-7; D could derive from TRBD1 or TRBD2 (5 bases each). The CDR3 extends over 15 amino acids. Trimming removed 0 bases at V and 0 bases at J, with 9 bases between. Per germline, CDR1 SGHTA and CDR2 FQGNSA. The CDR3 DNA is TGTGCCAGCAGCTTAGCCGGTGGGGGCTCCTACGAGCAGTACTTC. It translates to CASSLAGGGSYEQYF.

This rearrangement joins TRBV11-2 to TRBJ1-5; D might be TRBD1 (5 bases). Germline CDR1 and CDR2: SGHAT and FQNNGV. With 5 bases removed from V and 4 bases from J, the gap between germline ends came to 12 bases. There are 14 residues in the CDR3. CDR3 nucleotide sequence: TGTGCCAGCAGCCTCACAGACAGTAATCAGCCCCAGCATTTT. It specifies CASSLTDSNQPQHF.